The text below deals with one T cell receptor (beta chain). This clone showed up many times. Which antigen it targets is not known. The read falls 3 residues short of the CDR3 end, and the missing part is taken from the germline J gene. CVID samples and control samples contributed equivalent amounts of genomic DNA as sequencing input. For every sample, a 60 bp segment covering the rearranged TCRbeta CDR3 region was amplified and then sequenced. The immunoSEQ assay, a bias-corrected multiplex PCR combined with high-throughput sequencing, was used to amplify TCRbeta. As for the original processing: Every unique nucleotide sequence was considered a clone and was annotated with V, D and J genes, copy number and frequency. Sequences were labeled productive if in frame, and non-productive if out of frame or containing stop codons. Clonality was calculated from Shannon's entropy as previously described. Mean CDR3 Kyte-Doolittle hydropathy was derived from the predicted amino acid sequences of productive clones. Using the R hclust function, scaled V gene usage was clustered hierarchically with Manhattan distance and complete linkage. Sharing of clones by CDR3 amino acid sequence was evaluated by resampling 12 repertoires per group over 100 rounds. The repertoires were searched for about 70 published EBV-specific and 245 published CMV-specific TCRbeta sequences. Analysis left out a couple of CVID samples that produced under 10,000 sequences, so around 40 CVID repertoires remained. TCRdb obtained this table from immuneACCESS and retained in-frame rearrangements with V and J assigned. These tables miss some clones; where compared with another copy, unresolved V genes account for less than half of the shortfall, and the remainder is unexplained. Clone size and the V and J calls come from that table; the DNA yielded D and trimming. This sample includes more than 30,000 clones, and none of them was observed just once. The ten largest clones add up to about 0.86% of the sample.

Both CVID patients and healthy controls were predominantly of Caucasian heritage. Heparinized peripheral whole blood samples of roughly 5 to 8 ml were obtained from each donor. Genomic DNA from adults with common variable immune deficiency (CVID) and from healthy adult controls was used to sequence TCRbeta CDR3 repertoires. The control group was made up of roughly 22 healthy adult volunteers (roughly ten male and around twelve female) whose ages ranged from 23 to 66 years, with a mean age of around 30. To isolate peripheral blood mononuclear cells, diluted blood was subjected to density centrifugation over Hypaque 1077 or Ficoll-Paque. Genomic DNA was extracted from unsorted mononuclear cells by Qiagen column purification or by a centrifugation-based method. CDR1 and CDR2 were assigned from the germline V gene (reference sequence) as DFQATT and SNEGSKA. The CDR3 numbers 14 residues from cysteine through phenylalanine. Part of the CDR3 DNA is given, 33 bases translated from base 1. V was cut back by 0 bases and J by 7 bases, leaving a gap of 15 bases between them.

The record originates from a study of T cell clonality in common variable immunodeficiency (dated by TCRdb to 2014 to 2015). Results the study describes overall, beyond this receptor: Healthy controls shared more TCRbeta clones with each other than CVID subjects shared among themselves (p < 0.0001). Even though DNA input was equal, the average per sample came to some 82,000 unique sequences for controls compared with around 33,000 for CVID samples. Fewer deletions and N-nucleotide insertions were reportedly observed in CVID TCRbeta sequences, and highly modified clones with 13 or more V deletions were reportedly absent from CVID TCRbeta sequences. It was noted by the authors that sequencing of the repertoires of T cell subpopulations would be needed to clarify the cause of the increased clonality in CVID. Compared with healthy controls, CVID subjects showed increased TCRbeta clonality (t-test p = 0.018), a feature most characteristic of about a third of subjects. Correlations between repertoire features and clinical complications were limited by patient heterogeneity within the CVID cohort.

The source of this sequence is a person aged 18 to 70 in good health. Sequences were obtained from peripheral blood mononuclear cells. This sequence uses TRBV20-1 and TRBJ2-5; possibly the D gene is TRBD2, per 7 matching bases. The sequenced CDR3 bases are TGCAGTGCTAGAGATAGACTGGGAGGGGGGACC. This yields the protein CSARDRLGGGT. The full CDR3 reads CSARDRLGGGTQYF.